The rows below give T cell receptor beta chains drawn from one sample of a study of OX40 agonist ivuxolimab in advanced cancers. The protocol was immunoSEQ multiplex PCR, while the TCRdb copy is restricted to in-frame clones and leaves out a portion. The sample consists of more than 45,000 clones, about 81% of them appearing once. Sequences were derived from CD4+ or CD8+ T cells sorted from blood, sampled in a trial of the OX40 agonist ivuxolimab. The origin of the receptors is an adult with an advanced solid tumor such as melanoma, head and neck, liver or kidney cancer. Both conserved end residues are part of each CDR3. The D gene is left open where the match is weak.

CDR3aa: CASSPLGNYNEQFF
v_gene: TRBV18
j_gene: TRBJ2-1
d_gene: .

CDR3aa: CASSKTVDNSPLHF
v_gene: TRBV2
j_gene: TRBJ1-6
d_gene: .

CDR3aa: CASSQDLFSEGAAYEQYF
v_gene: TRBV4-3
j_gene: TRBJ2-7
d_gene: TRBD1

CDR3aa: CASSPSKRAGYTF
v_gene: TRBV27
j_gene: TRBJ1-2
d_gene: .

CDR3aa: CSVSWAGGTYEQYF
v_gene: TRBV29-1
j_gene: TRBJ2-7
d_gene: TRBD2

CDR3aa: CASLFSYNSPLHF
v_gene: TRBV19
j_gene: TRBJ1-6
d_gene: .

CDR3aa: CASSSPGSDTQYF
v_gene: TRBV6-5
j_gene: TRBJ2-3
d_gene: .

CDR3aa: CASSLGSGLAGQEQFF
v_gene: TRBV7-8
j_gene: TRBJ2-1
d_gene: TRBD2

CDR3aa: CASSAGTGTGGTEAFF
v_gene: TRBV5-6
j_gene: TRBJ1-1
d_gene: TRBD1

CDR3aa: CSVGTDLNEKLFF
v_gene: TRBV29-1
j_gene: TRBJ1-4
d_gene: .

CDR3aa: CASSLDGDRGHEQYF
v_gene: TRBV7-9
j_gene: TRBJ2-7
d_gene: TRBD1

CDR3aa: CASSLPPGLAGVGTDTQYF
v_gene: TRBV5-1
j_gene: TRBJ2-3
d_gene: TRBD2

CDR3aa: CASSYSPEFSDCGYTF
v_gene: TRBV6-6
j_gene: TRBJ1-2
d_gene: .

CDR3aa: CASSGYIAETNTGELFF
v_gene: TRBV27
j_gene: TRBJ2-2
d_gene: .

CDR3aa: CASSLKARGYTF
v_gene: TRBV19
j_gene: TRBJ1-2
d_gene: .

CDR3aa: CASSYVSTSTDTQYF
v_gene: TRBV6-6
j_gene: TRBJ2-3
d_gene: .

CDR3aa: CASSPTSGGSWTQYF
v_gene: TRBV11-2
j_gene: TRBJ2-5
d_gene: TRBD2

CDR3aa: CASSLEGTDGYTF
v_gene: TRBV5-1
j_gene: TRBJ1-2
d_gene: .

CDR3aa: CASSFGPQETQYF
v_gene: TRBV27
j_gene: TRBJ2-5
d_gene: .

CDR3aa: CASSGRGRQETQYF
v_gene: TRBV2
j_gene: TRBJ2-5
d_gene: .

CDR3aa: CASRPYGRGGTGELFF
v_gene: TRBV9
j_gene: TRBJ2-2
d_gene: .

CDR3aa: CASSYSDGTEQFF
v_gene: TRBV2
j_gene: TRBJ2-1
d_gene: .

CDR3aa: CASSQDRLGSNEKLFF
v_gene: TRBV4-3
j_gene: TRBJ1-4
d_gene: .

CDR3aa: CASSEQAGNTIYF
v_gene: TRBV10-1
j_gene: TRBJ1-3
d_gene: .

CDR3aa: CASSLASGGTEAFF
v_gene: TRBV7-9
j_gene: TRBJ1-1
d_gene: TRBD1

CDR3aa: CASSKLQGMTEAFF
v_gene: TRBV19
j_gene: TRBJ1-1
d_gene: .

CDR3aa: CASSQDGWRRDEQFF
v_gene: TRBV4-3
j_gene: TRBJ2-1
d_gene: .

CDR3aa: CASSLNWGTEAFF
v_gene: TRBV4-3
j_gene: TRBJ1-1
d_gene: .

CDR3aa: CASSYTSPPIYNEQFF
v_gene: TRBV6-5
j_gene: TRBJ2-1
d_gene: .